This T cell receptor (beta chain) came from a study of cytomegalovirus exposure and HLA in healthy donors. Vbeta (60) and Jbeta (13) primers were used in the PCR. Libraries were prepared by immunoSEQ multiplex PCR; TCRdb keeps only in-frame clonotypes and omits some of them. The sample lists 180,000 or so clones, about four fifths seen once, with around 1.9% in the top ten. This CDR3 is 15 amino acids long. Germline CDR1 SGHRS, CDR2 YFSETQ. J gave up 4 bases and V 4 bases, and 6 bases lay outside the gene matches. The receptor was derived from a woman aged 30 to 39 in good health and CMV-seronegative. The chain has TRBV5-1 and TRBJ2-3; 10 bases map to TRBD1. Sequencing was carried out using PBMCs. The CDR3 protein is CASSIRDRGADTQYF. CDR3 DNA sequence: TGCGCCAGCAGCATCCGGGACAGGGGAGCAGATACGCAGTATTTT.